This T cell receptor (beta chain) was retrieved from a study of blood T cells in healthy people across ages. Whole-study results and caveats: Observed TCR beta diversity per million T cells went down as age went up. This fall followed a roughly linear course with age. Versus aged donors, long-lived donors had higher diversity and more naive CD4+ cells.

The length of the CDR3 is 13 residues. The germline CDR1 and CDR2 sequences are ENHRY and SYGVKD. V dropped 8 bases and J dropped 11; count of bases not matched to a gene: 14. Next came a second PCR, run for about 6 to 12 cycles, which used a sample-barcoded 5' primer along with a J-beta primer mix. TCRdb processed the 5' RACE reads anew with MiXCR; each CDR3 protein has one entry. The sample includes 1.5 million to 2 million distinct CDR3 sequences, 49% of them seen just once. In the case of this clonotype: Its antigen is unknown.

Researchers isolated at least 6.5 million PBMCs per sample. The sample was blood. The chain couples TRBV10-3 to TRBJ2-5, with 7 positions matching TRBD2. The receptor was isolated from a woman in her 40s in good health. DNA of the CDR3: TGTGCCATCTCCCCGGGAGGTACTTGGGAGCAGTACTTC. The encoded protein is CAISPGGTWEQYF.